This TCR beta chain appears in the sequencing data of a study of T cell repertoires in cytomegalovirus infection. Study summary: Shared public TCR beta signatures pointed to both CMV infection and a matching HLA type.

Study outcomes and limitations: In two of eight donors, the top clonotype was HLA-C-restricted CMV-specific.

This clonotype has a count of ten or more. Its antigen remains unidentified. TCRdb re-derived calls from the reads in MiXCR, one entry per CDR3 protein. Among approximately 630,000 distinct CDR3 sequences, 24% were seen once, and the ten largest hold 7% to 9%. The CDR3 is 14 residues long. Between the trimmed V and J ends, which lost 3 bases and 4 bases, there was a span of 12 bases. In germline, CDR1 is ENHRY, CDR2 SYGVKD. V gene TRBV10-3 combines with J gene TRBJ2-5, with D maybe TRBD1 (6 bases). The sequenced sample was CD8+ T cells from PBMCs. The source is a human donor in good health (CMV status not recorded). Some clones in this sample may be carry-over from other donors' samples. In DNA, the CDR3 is TGTGCCATCAGTGACCCCGGGACATCAGAGACCCAGTACTTC. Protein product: CAISDPGTSETQYF.